In this sample, the clone carrying this TCR beta chain turned up many times. The data are from a study of tumor-infiltrating lymphocytes in oesophageal squamous cell carcinoma. This CDR3 comprises 15 residues. The ends were cut back, 5 bases at V and 2 bases at J, with 12 bases in the middle. From germline, CDR1 is KGHSH and CDR2 LQKENI. TCRdb re-called the PCR reads with MiXCR, one entry per CDR3 protein. This table holds 15,000 to 25,000 distinct CDR3 sequences, 41% found once. The chain joins TRBV18 to TRBJ2-2, with D tentatively TRBD2 (6 bases). The sequencing input was esophageal tumor tissue. This clonotype was obtained from a male donor with esophageal squamous cell carcinoma. The DNA of the CDR3 is TGTGCCAGCTCAGCTGGGACTTCTAACACCGGGGAGCTGTTTTTT. Translating gives CASSAGTSNTGELFF.